One and the same sample provided the 22 T cell receptor beta chains below, sequenced in a study of T cell repertoires in cytomegalovirus infection. Antigen specificity for these receptors is unknown. TCRdb processed the reads anew with MiXCR; each CDR3 protein has one entry. In the table there are approximately 1,000,000 distinct CDR3 sequences, approximately 31% of which are singletons. The source was cultured CD8+ T cells from PBMCs, collected from culture after CMV antigen stimulation. These receptors were obtained from a human donor in good health (CMV status not recorded). Some clones in this sample may be carry-over from other donors' samples.

This clonotype occurred a few times. The rearrangement links TRBV7-6 to TRBJ2-3, with D perhaps being TRBD1 or TRBD2 (5 bases each). The CDR3 spans 20 residues. V shed 4 bases and J shed 2 bases, with 28 bases lying between them. Germline V gives CDR1 SGHVS, CDR2 FNYEAQ. The CDR3 here is CASSSGQRPAKNTLTDTQYF. DNA of the CDR3: TGTGCCAGCAGCTCGGGGCAGCGGCCTGCCAAAAATACCCTCACAGATACGCAGTATTTT. The entire variable domain, with the rest obtained from reference TRBV7-6 and TRBJ2-3, is as follows: GAGVSQSPRYKVTKRGQDVALRCDPISGHVSLYWYRQALGQGPEFLTYFNYEAQQDKSGLPNDRFSAERPEGSISTLTIQRTEQRDSAMYRCASSSGQRPAKNTLTDTQYFGPGTRLTVL.

Remarks on this clonotype: At one boundary the junction diverges from the germline segment, which might be a read error. The chain uses TRBV6-6 and TRBJ1-2; D is perhaps TRBD1 (5 bases). Looked up from germline, CDR1 is MNHNY and CDR2 is SVGAGI (reference sequence). The CDR3 runs 14 residues. This CDR3 reads CASSPQGEPRGCTF. The DNA for the CDR3 is TGTGCCAGCAGTCCCCAAGGGGAGCCTAGGGGCTGCACCTTC.

This clonotype appeared many times. The chain links TRBV7-6 to TRBJ1-4; no clear D gene. CDR3 length equals 15 residues. CDR1 is SGHVS, CDR2 FNYEAQ, per germline. V shed 4 bases and J shed 8 bases, with 17 bases lying between them. CDR3 sequence (DNA): TGTGCCAGCAGCTCGACGATCGGGGTTAGGGAAAAACTGTTTTTT. Its protein is CASSSTIGVREKLFF.

This rearrangement joins TRBV12-3 or TRBV12-4 to TRBJ2-4; D is unresolved. This CDR3 spans 16 amino acids. V was pared by 6 bases and J by 0 bases, with 15 bases between. The CDR3 is CASSSDPYGAKNIQYF. The CDR3 DNA is TGTGCCAGCAGCAGTGACCCCTATGGAGCCAAAAACATTCAGTACTTC.

This chain links TRBV12-3 or TRBV12-4 with TRBJ2-3, with D unclear. The CDR3 has 10 residues. V was clipped by 4 bases and J by 6 bases, with 2 bases between them. The CDR3 protein is CASSWDTQYF. DNA for the CDR3: TGTGCCAGCAGTTGGGATACGCAGTATTTT.

The rearrangement uses TRBV6-1 and TRBJ1-6, with 7 positions matching TRBD1. J lost 9 bases, V lost 4 bases, and 6 bases had no gene match. Germline CDR1 reads MNHNS; CDR2 reads SASEGT. The CDR3 extends over 14 amino acids. In nucleotides, the CDR3 is TGTGCCAGCAGTGTCGGAGACAGGGTTTCACCCCTCCACTTT. Its protein is CASSVGDRVSPLHF.

This clonotype has a handful of counts. The chain recombines TRBV7-4 with TRBJ2-7; D is possibly TRBD1 (5 bases). V gave up 0 bases and J gave up 5 bases, with 14 bases separating them. Germline V lookup: CDR1 SGHVT, CDR2 SQSDAQ. The CDR3 covers 15 residues. CDR3 amino acids: CASSLAQGVLDEQYF. The CDR3, as DNA: TGTGCCAGCAGCTTAGCCCAGGGCGTCCTGGACGAGCAGTACTTC.

In this sample, this clonotype turned up many times. The rearrangement joins TRBV6-1 to TRBJ2-1; D gene unclear. In germline, CDR1 is MNHNS, CDR2 SASEGT. The CDR3 extends over 15 amino acids. V was shortened by 5 bases and J by 0 bases, with 11 bases between the two germline ends. The CDR3 DNA is TGTGCCAGCAGTTCTGGACGGAGCTCCTACAATGAGCAGTTCTTC. Translated: CASSSGRSSYNEQFF.

The sample holds many counts of this clonotype. This chain connects TRBV6-5 to TRBJ1-2; 9 positions match TRBD1. This CDR3 has 15 amino acids. V lost 8 bases and J lost 4; bases outside the gene matches: 11. Germline V lookup: CDR1 MNHEY, CDR2 SVGAGI. CDR3 amino acids: CASSDRDRDPYGYTF. The CDR3 region has the DNA TGTGCCAGCTCCGACCGGGACAGGGACCCCTATGGCTACACCTTC.

This clonotype was seen ten or more times. This rearrangement joins TRBV7-2 to TRBJ2-7; unclear D gene. Germline loops: CDR1 SGHTA, CDR2 FQGNSA. The germline V and J ends were trimmed by 4 bases and 0 bases, with 13 bases remaining between them. CDR3 size: 15 residues. The chain's CDR3 is CASSWTAGSSYEQYF. CDR3 DNA: TGTGCCAGCAGCTGGACGGCTGGTAGCTCCTACGAGCAGTACTTC.

With respect to this clonotype: Possible read error: a much larger clone is one base away. V gene TRBV7-8 combines with J gene TRBJ1-2, with a weak D call TRBD1 (6 bases). The CDR3 has 14 amino acids. Germline assignment: CDR1 SGHVS and CDR2 FQNEAQ. CDR3 protein: CVSSSDRDNYGYTF. In DNA form, the CDR3 reads TGTGTCAGCAGCTCGGACAGAGATAACTATGGCTACACCTTC.

The sample holds a few counts of this clonotype. The chain has TRBV5-6 and TRBJ2-5; 14 bases align to TRBD2. This CDR3 is built from 17 residues. Germline CDR1 and CDR2: SGHDT and YYEEEE. The J segment lost 2 bases and the V segment lost 5 bases, leaving 8 bases of the junction unmatched. The CDR3 bases are TGTGCCAGCAGGGGGACTAGCGGGGGCCCGTGGCAAGAGACCCAGTACTTC. Its translation is CASRGTSGGPWQETQYF. Full variable domain (rest looked up from reference TRBV5-6 and TRBJ2-5): DAGVTQSPTHLIKTRGQQVTLRCSPKSGHDTVSWYQQALGQGPQFIFQYYEEEERQRGNFPDRFSGHQFPNYSSELNVNALLLGDSALYLCASRGTSGGPWQETQYFGPGTRLLVL.

The rearrangement links TRBV5-1 to TRBJ2-7, with D perhaps given as TRBD1 or TRBD2 (6 bases each). The CDR3 runs 14 residues. The germline V and J ends were trimmed by 4 bases and 3 bases, with 14 bases remaining between them. Germline loops: CDR1 SGHRS, CDR2 YFSETQ. CDR3 coding DNA: TGCGCCAGCAGCCCGCCAGGGGAGGACTACGAGCAGTACTTC. It specifies CASSPPGEDYEQYF.

The chain combines TRBV7-9 with TRBJ2-1; possible D gene TRBD2, 6 bases. Trimming stripped 1 base from V and 5 bases from J, with 12 bases between. This CDR3 is 15 amino acids long. The germline CDR1 and CDR2 sequences are SEHNR and FQNEAQ (reference sequence). The CDR3 loop is CASSLVLAPNNEQFF. The CDR3 DNA reads as TGTGCCAGCAGCTTAGTGCTAGCGCCTAACAATGAGCAGTTCTTC.

The V and J genes are TRBV6-6 and TRBJ1-2, with D uncertain. The V gene's germline CDR1 is MNHNY and CDR2 SVGAGI (reference sequence). V was cut by 2 bases and J by 2 bases, with 15 bases left in between. The CDR3 covers 16 residues. The CDR3 region has the DNA TGTGCCAGCAGTTACGCCCCTTGGCAGCCAAACTATGGCTACACCTTC. As protein: CASSYAPWQPNYGYTF.

The V and J genes are TRBV2 and TRBJ2-7, with 12 bases lining up with TRBD1. Germline lookup yields CDR1 SNHLY and CDR2 FYNNEI. V was pared by 6 bases and J by 4 bases, with 13 bases of the junction left unmatched. The CDR3 consists of 17 residues. The CDR3 nucleotides read TGTGCCAGCAGGCCCGGGACAGGGGGCGTAAGGGGGTACGAGCAGTACGTC. Its protein product is CASRPGTGGVRGYEQYV.

Only a few counts were recorded for this clonotype. The J gene is TRBJ2-5, the V gene TRBV10-2, with a weak D call TRBD2 (5 bases). CDR1 and CDR2 from the germline V gene are WSHSY and SAAADI. The CDR3 extends over 14 amino acids. Trimming cost V 6 bases and J 2 bases, with 13 bases left between them. The CDR3 loop is CASRHESGQETQYF. The CDR3 DNA sequence: TGCGCCAGCAGACATGAATCGGGGCAAGAGACCCAGTACTTC.

J is TRBJ1-1 and V is TRBV6-5; no clear D. Germline V gives CDR1 MNHEY, CDR2 SVGAGI. The CDR3 is 12 residues long. V dropped 2 bases and J dropped 8 bases, with 9 bases sitting between them. The CDR3 DNA reads as TGTGCCAGCAGTTACGAATACGGGGAAGCTTTCTTT. Protein: CASSYEYGEAFF.

In its sample, this clonotype was seen a few times. The chain couples TRBV19 to TRBJ1-2, with D unresolved. V gave up 10 bases and J gave up 5 bases, with 20 bases separating them. Germline values: CDR1 LNHDA, CDR2 SQIVND (reference sequence). The CDR3 extends over 14 amino acids. For the CDR3, the DNA is TGTGCCACCACTGGTTCGGCGGACCCGTATGGCTACACCTTC. Translating it yields CATTGSADPYGYTF.

The CDR3 is CASSLAQLAGMQETQYF. In DNA, the CDR3 is TGTGCCAGCAGCTTAGCTCAGCTAGCGGGGATGCAAGAGACCCAGTACTTC. The chain combines TRBV7-8 with TRBJ2-5, with TRBD2 identical over 9 bases. Germline-derived CDR1 and CDR2 are SGHVS and FQNEAQ. CDR3 size: 17 residues. V was pared by 0 bases and J by 2 bases, with 7 bases of the junction left unmatched.

The rearrangement links TRBV6-6 to TRBJ1-2; D is unresolved. Germline loops: CDR1 MNHNY, CDR2 SVGAGI (reference sequence). The germline V and J ends were trimmed by 10 bases and 8 bases, with 8 bases remaining between them. The CDR3 runs 9 residues. DNA for the CDR3: TGTGCCAACCGCCCGGGCTACACCTTC. It specifies CANRPGYTF.

With regard to this clonotype: This clone may be a read error of a much larger clone one base away. V is TRBV25-1 and J is TRBJ1-2; D is possibly TRBD1 (6 bases). Germline V gene data show CDR1 as MGHDK and CDR2 as SYGVNS. Trimming removed 1 base from V and 12 bases from J, with 21 bases in between. This CDR3 is built from 15 residues. CDR3 sequence reads: CASSESLSGVGGHTF. CDR3 DNA sequence: TGTGCCAGCAGTGAATCCCTCTCAGGGGTCGGGGGCCACACCTTC.